The clone carrying this TCR beta chain has more than one count but fewer than ten. This sample was taken from a study of early T cells in non-severe SARS-CoV-2 infection. V lost 4 bases and J lost 8, with 11 bases in between. This CDR3 has 11 residues. CDR1 is SQVTM and CDR2 is ANQGSEA in the germline V gene. Researchers attached unique molecular identifiers to individual cDNA molecules. TCRdb called the 5' RACE reads again in MiXCR, with one record for every CDR3 protein. The sample lists 80,000 to 100,000 distinct CDR3 sequences; around 15% were seen once. Sequencing was done on a sample of whole blood. This TCR was sampled from an adult who was a healthcare worker with PCR-confirmed SARS-CoV-2 infection or an uninfected control (not recorded which). The V gene is TRBV29-1, the J gene TRBJ1-2; no clear D. The CDR3 DNA sequence: TGCAGCGTTGTGAGCGCAGGAGGCTACACCTTC. Translation gives CSVVSAGGYTF.